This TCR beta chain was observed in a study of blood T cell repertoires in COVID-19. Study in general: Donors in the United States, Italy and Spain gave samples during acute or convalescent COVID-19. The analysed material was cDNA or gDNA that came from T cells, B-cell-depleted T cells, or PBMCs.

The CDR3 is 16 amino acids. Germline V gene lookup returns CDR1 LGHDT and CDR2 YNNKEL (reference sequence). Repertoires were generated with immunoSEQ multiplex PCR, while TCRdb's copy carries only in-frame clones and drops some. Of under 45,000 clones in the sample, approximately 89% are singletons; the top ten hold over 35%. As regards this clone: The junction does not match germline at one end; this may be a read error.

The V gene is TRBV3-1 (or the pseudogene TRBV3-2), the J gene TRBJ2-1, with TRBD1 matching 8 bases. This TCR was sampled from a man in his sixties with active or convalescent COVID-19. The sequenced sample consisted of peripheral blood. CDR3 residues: CASSQGAGGTYNEQFF. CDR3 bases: TGTGCCAGCAGCCAAGGAGCAGGGGGCACCTACAATGAACAGTTCTTC.